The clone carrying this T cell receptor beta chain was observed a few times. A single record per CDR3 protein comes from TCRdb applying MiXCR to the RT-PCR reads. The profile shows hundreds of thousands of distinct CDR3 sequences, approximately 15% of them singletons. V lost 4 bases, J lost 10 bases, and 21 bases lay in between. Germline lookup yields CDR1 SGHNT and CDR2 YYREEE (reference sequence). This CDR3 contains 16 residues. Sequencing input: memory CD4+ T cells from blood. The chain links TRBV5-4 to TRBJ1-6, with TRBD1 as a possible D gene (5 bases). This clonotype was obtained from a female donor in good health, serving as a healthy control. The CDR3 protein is CASSLFGGSGGSPLHF. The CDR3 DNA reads TGTGCCAGCAGCCTATTTGGGGGTTCCGGAGGATCACCCCTCCACTTT.